This T cell receptor beta chain appears in the sequencing data of a study of T-cell memory formation after mild COVID-19 (dated by TCRdb to about 2021). Some background on the complete study: TCR sequence clusters from the two donors were found to be largely donor specific. Two young, previously healthy adult volunteers made up the cohort, one male and one female. T-cell clones expanding and contracting after mild COVID-19 in a couple of donors were tracked by longitudinal TCRalpha and TCRbeta repertoire sequencing.

PBMCs were isolated by Ficoll-Paque density gradient centrifugation. The full study reports these points: The study included only two mild cases, and larger cohorts that include severe cases with pre-infection samples were judged to be necessary. Whether the second-wave clones peaking on day 37 were SARS-CoV-2 specific was not confirmed. Contracting CD4+ clones turned up mainly in the CM and EM memory subsets, whereas EMRA was where CD8+ clones were enriched. From day 15 to 85, contracting clones showed balanced CD4/CD8 phenotypes, whereas a second wave of clones that expanded from day 15 to 37 leaned towards CD4+. The detection of some responding clones in pre-infection memory suggests that pre-existing cross-reactive memory T cells joined the SARS-CoV-2 response.

Sequenced using an Illumina NovaSeq 6000. TCRalpha and TCRbeta cDNA libraries were constructed by 5'RACE with constant-segment primers, with sample barcodes and unique molecular identifiers being introduced. RNA was extracted from every sample with Trizol reagent. Libraries were amplified in two PCR steps, with a second sample barcode and Illumina TruSeq adapters added in the second step. The libraries were sequenced on an Illumina NovaSeq using 2 x 150 bp paired-end reads. The authors processed their data as follows. Reads were demultiplexed and collapsed into UMI-guided consensus sequences with migec v1.2.7. Using mixcr v2.1.11, UMI consensuses were aligned to TRA and TRB V and J templates and then assembled into clonotypes. A clonotype was counted as expanded or contracted only when both edgeR and NoisET called the clonotype significant, with the noise models trained on biological replicates. For edgeR calls, the cutoffs were a false discovery rate-adjusted p below 0.01 and a log2 fold-change threshold of 1. As an exploratory analysis of dynamics, PCA with hierarchical clustering was applied to max-normalized trajectories of the 1000 most abundant clonotypes. Each responding clone was given a CD4 or CD8 phenotype based on the CD4+ and CD8+ repertoires, which had been sequenced separately. TCRdb reran the public reads through fastp at Q25 and MiXCR, keeping productive beta chains. Entries are consolidated by CDR3 protein sequence, retaining the most common genes and DNA. TCRdb assigned the V and J calls; the authors' analysis was not used. This sample gives 250,000 or so distinct CDR3 sequences in total; 15% to 20% of them show up just once. More than 20% of the sample lies in the top ten.

Between the V and J ends, shortened by 3 bases and 7 bases respectively, the junction contains 11 bases. Reading the germline V gene gives CDR1 SGHDN and CDR2 FVKESK. The cysteine opens and the phenylalanine closes a CDR3 of 13 amino acids. Solely the CDR3 DNA is kept, with 39 bases framed from the first base. Note on this clonotype: The target of this receptor is not known. Base-call qualities are not available, and no considerably larger clone is one nucleotide away.

Input material: PBMCs or a T cell subset sorted from them (not recorded which). This sequence was found in a man between 18 and 29 years old who had mild COVID-19 (a few samples of this study predate the infection). The sample titles of this study are shuffled in the database, so cell type and time point are left out; the donor was told from shared clones. The rearrangement joined TRBV14 to TRBJ2-3; TRBD1 might be the D gene, on 5 matching bases. The CDR3 amino acid sequence is: CASSQSGMNTQYF. The sequenced DNA: TGTGCCAGCAGCCAGTCAGGGATGAATACGCAGTATTTT.